This T cell receptor (beta chain) came from a study of blood T cell repertoires in COVID-19. Study-level information: Samples came from the United States, Italy and Spain, spanning acute and convalescent COVID-19. From T cells, B-cell-depleted T cells, or PBMCs came the material, which was cDNA or gDNA.

The authors' processing: Reference gene primer amplification gave estimated nucleated cell counts. Repertoires were generated with immunoSEQ multiplex PCR, while TCRdb's copy carries only in-frame clones and drops some. V and J calls plus clone size are reproduced from that table; the DNA served to infer D and trimming. Found here are about 180,000 clones, about four fifths of them singletons; the top ten hold 5% to 8.5%. With 6 bases clipped from V and 4 bases from J, the junction kept 9 bases outside the gene matches. From germline, CDR1 is SNHLY and CDR2 FYNNEI. The CDR3 runs 15 residues. The clonotype comes from a man between 70 and 80 years old with active or convalescent COVID-19. The sequencing input was peripheral blood. V usage is TRBV2 and J usage is TRBJ1-1; 9 positions agree with TRBD1. CDR3 sequence reads: CASREQGAQGTEAFF. CDR3 coding DNA: TGTGCCAGCAGAGAACAGGGGGCGCAGGGCACTGAAGCTTTCTTT.